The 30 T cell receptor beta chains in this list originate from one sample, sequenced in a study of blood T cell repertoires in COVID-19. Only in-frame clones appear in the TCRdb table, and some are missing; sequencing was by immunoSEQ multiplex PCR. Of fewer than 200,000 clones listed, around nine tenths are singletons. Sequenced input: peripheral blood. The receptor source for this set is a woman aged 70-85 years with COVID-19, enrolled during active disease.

CDR3 DNA: TGTGCCAGCAGCCGCCTGAGCACTAGCGGGATCCTTAACGAGCAGTACTTC. Protein: CASSRLSTSGILNEQYF. The chain has TRBV6-2 or TRBV6-3 and TRBJ2-7; 10 bases fit TRBD2. V was pared by 6 bases and J by 5 bases, with 16 bases of the junction left unmatched. Per germline, CDR1 MNHEY and CDR2 SVGEGT. The CDR3 totals 17 residues.

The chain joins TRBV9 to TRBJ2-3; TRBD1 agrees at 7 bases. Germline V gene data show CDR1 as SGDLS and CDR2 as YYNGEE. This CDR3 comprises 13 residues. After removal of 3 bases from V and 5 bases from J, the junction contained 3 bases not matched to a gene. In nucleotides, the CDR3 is TGTGCCAGCAGCGAGACAGGGATAGATACGCAGTATTTT. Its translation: CASSETGIDTQYF.

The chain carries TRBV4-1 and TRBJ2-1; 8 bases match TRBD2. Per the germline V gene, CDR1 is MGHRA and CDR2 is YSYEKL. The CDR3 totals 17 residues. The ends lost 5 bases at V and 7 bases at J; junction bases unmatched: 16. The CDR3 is CASSTLAGPSVGNEQFF. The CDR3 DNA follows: TGCGCCAGCAGCACCTTAGCGGGACCCTCAGTTGGGAATGAGCAGTTCTTC.

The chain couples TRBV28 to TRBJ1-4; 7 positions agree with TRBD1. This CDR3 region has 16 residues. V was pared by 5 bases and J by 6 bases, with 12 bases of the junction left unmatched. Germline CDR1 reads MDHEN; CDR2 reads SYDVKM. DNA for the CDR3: TGTGCCAGCAGTCCCACAGAGGGGGCCGGGTATGAAAAACTGTTTTTT. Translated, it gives CASSPTEGAGYEKLFF.

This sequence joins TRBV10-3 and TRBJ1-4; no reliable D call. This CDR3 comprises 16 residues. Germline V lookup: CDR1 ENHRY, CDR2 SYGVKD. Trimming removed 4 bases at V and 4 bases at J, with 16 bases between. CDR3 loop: CAISGQSLGGNEKLFF. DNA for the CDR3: TGTGCCATCAGTGGTCAATCACTGGGAGGTAATGAAAAACTGTTTTTT.

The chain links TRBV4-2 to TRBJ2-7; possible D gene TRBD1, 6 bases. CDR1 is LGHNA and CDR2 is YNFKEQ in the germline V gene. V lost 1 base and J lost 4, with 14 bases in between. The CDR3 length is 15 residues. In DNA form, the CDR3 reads TGTGCCAGCAGCCAAGGTTATCAACAGGGTTACGAGCAGTACTTC. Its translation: CASSQGYQQGYEQYF.

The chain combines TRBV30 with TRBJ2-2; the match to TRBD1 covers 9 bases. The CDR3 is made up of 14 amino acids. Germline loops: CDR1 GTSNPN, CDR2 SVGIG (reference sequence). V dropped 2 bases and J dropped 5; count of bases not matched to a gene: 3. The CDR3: CAWSTTGGTGELFF. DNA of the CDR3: TGTGCCTGGAGTACGACAGGGGGTACCGGGGAGCTGTTTTTT.

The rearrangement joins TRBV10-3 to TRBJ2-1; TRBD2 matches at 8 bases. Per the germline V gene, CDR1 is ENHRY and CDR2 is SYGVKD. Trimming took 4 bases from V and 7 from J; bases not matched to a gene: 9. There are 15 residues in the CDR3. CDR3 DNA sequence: TGTGCCATCAGTGGCGCGGGGGGCGCGAGGAATGAGCAGTTCTTC. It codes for CAISGAGGARNEQFF.

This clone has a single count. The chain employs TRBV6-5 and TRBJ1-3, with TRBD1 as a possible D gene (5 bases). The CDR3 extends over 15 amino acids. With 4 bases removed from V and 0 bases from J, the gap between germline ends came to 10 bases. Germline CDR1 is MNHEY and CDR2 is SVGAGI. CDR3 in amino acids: CASSSTVNSGNTIYF. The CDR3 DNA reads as TGTGCCAGCAGTTCGACAGTCAACTCTGGAAACACCATATATTTT.

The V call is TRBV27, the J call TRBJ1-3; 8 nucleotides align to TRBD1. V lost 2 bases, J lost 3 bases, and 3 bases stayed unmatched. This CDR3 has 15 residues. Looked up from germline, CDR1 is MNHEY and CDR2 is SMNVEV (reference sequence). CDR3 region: CASSLRGQDGNTIYF. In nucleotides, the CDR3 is TGTGCCAGCAGTTTAAGGGGACAGGATGGAAACACCATATATTTT.

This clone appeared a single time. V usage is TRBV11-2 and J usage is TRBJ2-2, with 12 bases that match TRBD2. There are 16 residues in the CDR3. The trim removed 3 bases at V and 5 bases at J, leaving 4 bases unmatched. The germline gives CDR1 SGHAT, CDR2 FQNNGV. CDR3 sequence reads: CASSFRLAGATGELFF. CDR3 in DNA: TGTGCCAGCAGCTTTCGACTAGCGGGAGCTACCGGGGAGCTGTTTTTT.

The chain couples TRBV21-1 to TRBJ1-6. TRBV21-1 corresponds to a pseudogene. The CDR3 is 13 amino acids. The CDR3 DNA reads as TGTGCCAGCACCCTAGTGGGTAGCTCACCCCTCCACTTT. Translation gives CASTLVGSSPLHF.

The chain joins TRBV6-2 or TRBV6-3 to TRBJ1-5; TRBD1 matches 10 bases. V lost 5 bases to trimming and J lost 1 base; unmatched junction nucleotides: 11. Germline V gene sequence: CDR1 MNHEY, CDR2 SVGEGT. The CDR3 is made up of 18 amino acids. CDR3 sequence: CASSTPTGGIKSNQPQHF. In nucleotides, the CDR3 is TGTGCCAGCAGTACGCCGACAGGGGGCATAAAGAGCAATCAGCCCCAGCATTTT.

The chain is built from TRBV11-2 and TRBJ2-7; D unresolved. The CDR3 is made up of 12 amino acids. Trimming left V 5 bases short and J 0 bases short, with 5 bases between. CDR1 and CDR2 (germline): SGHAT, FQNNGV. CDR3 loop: CASSQSSYEQYF. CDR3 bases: TGTGCCAGCAGCCAATCCTCCTACGAGCAGTACTTC.

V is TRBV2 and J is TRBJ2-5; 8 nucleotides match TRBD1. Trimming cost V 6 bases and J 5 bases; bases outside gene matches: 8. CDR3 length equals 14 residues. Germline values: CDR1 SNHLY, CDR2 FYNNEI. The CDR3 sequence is CASRVDRGWETQYF. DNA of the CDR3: TGTGCCAGCAGGGTCGACAGGGGTTGGGAGACCCAGTACTTC.

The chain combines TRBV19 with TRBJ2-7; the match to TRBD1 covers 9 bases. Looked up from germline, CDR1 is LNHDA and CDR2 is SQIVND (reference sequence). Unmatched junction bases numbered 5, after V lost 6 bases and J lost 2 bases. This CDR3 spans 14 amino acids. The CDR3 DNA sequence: TGTGCCAGTAGAATGGACAGGGGCGCCTACGAGCAGTACTTC. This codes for CASRMDRGAYEQYF.

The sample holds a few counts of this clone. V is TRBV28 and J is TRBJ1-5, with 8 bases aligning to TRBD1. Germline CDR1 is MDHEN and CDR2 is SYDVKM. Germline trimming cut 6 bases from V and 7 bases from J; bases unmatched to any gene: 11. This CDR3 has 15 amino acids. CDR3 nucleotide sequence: TGTGCCAGCAGACCTTCCCAGGGGGCTTGGCAGCCCCAGCATTTT. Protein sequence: CASRPSQGAWQPQHF. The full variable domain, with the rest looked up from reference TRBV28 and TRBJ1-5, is DVKVTQSSRYLVKRTGEKVFLECVQDMDHENMFWYRQDPGLGLRLIYFSYDVKMKEKGDIPEGYSVSREKKERFSLILESASTNQTSMYLCASRPSQGAWQPQHFGDGTRLSIL.

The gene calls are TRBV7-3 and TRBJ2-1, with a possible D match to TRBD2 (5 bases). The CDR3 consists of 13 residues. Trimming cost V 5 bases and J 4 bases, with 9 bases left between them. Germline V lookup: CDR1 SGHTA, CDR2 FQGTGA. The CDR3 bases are TGTGCCAGCAGCAAACCGGGATACAATGAGCAGTTCTTC. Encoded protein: CASSKPGYNEQFF.

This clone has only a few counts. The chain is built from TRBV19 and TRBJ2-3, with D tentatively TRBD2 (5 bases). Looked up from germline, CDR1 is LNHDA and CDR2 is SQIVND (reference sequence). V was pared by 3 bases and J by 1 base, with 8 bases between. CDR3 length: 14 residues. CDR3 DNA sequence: TGTGCCAGTAGTATTTACGGGGGCACAGATACGCAGTATTTT. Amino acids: CASSIYGGTDTQYF.

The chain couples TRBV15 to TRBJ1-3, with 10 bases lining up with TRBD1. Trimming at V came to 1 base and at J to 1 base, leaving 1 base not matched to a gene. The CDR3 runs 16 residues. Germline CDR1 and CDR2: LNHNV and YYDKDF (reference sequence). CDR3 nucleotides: TGTGCCACCAGCAGAGGGACAGGGGGTTCTGGAAACACCATATATTTT. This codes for CATSRGTGGSGNTIYF.

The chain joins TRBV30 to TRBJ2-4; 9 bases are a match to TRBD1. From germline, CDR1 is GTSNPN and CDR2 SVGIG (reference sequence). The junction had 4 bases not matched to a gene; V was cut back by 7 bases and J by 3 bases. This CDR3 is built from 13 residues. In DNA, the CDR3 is TGTGCCTCGACGGGACAGGGCAAAAACATTCAGTACTTC. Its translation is CASTGQGKNIQYF.

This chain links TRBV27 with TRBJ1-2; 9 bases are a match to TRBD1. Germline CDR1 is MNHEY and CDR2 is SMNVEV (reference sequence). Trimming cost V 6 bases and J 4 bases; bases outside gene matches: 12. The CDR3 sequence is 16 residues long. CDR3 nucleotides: TGTGCCAGCAGGCCCCGCATGACAGGGGGTGTCTATGGCTACACCTTC. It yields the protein CASRPRMTGGVYGYTF.

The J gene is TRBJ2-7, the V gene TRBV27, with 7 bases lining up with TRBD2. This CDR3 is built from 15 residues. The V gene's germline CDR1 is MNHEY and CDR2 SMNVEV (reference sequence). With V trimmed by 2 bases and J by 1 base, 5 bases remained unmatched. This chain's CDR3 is CASSLAGALSYEQYF. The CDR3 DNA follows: TGTGCCAGCAGTTTAGCGGGAGCCTTGTCCTACGAGCAGTACTTC.

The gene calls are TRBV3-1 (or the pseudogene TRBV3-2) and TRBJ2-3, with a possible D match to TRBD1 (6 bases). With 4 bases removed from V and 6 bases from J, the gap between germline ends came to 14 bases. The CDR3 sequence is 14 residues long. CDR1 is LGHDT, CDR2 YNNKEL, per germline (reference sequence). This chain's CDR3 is CASSRTSQGDTQYF. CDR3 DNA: TGTGCCAGCAGCCGGACATCCCAGGGGGATACGCAGTATTTT.

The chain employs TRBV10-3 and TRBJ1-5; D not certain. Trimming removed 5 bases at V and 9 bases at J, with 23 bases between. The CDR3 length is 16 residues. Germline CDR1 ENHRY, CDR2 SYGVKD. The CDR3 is CAISTEAPDNGVPQHF. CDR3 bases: TGTGCCATCAGTACGGAAGCCCCTGACAACGGGGTGCCCCAGCATTTT.

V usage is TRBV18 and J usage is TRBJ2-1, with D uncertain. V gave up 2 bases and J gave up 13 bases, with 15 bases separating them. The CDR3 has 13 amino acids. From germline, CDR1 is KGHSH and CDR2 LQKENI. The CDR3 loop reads CASSPTPQSPQFF. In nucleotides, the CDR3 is TGTGCCAGCTCACCAACACCCCAGTCCCCCCAGTTCTTC.

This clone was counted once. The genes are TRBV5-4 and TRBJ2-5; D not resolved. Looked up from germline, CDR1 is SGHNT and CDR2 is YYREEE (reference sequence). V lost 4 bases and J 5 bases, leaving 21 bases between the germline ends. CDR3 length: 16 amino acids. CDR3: CASSPAARSLEETQYF. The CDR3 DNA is TGTGCCAGCAGCCCCGCCGCGCGGTCCTTAGAGGAGACCCAGTACTTC.

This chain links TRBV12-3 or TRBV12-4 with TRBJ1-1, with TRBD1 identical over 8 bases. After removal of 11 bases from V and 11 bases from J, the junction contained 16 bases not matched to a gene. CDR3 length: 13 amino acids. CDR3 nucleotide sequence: TGTGCCGGGGGGACCGGACAGGGTGGTAGGGCTTTCTTT. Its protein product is CAGGTGQGGRAFF.

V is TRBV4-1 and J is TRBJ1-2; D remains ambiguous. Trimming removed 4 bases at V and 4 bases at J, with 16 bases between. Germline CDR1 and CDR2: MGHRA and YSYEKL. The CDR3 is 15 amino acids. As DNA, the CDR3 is TGCGCCAGCAGCCCCCCTTTGGGCAGTCCCTATGGCTACACCTTC. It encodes CASSPPLGSPYGYTF.

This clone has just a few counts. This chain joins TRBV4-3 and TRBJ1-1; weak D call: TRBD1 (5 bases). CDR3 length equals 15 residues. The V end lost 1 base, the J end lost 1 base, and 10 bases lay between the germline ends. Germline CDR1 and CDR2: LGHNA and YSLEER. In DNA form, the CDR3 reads TGCGCCAGCAGCCAAGTGGGGCAACAGAACACTGAAGCTTTCTTT. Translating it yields CASSQVGQQNTEAFF.